The entry below describes one TCR beta chain. It has no known antigen specificity. Base qualities are not recorded, but no much larger clone differs from it by a single base. This sample is drawn from a study of blood T cell repertoires in COVID-19 (dated by TCRdb to 2019 to 2021). For the wider study: The collaborator samples originated in the United States, Italy and Spain and spanned the acute and convalescent phases of COVID-19. Nearly every sample came with metadata listing a de-identified subject ID, COVID-19 status, age in years and sex. The prospective study material was composed of cDNA or gDNA derived from T cells, B-cell-depleted T cells, or PBMCs. Deeply sampled blood TCRbeta repertoires from subjects exposed to, actively infected with, or recovered from COVID-19 were included in the dataset. The repertoires were released in a freely available public database intended as a resource for research on the immune response to SARS-CoV-2. Samples were obtained from the ongoing ImmuneRACE study (first 160 participants) and from 1,254 subjects provided by 6 global collaborators. Where available, HLA class I and class II types were obtained from metadata supplied by the sample provider rather than from assay-based typing.

TCRbeta CDR3 regions were amplified from genomic DNA by means of the immunoSEQ Assay, a bias-controlled multiplex PCR. As for the authors' bioinformatics: The number of nucleated cells in each sample was estimated by amplification of reference gene primers within the assay. Sequence reads were collapsed and filtered to measure the absolute abundance of every unique TCRbeta CDR3 rearrangement. Productive Simpson clonality was computed per sample as the square root of Simpson's diversity index over productive rearrangements. The table comes from immuneACCESS by way of TCRdb, which keeps in-frame sequences with V and J called. Part of the clones is missing from these tables; in studies checked, under half for an unresolved V gene and the rest for unknown reasons. That table is the source of V, J and clone size, and D and trimming were worked out from the DNA. Across this sample there are some 100,000 clones, with around three quarters seen only once. The top ten clones comprise more than 4% of the sample.

General study outcomes and caveats: The amount of clinical and demographic metadata varied by source and participant and was provided uncurated.

The CDR3 sequence holds 14 residues, the cysteine and phenylalanine included. Only CDR3 DNA is held: 42 bases, read in frame from base 1. Between the V and J ends, shortened by 5 bases and 9 bases respectively, the junction contains 17 bases. CDR1 MNHEY and CDR2 SMNVEV were looked up in the germline V gene (reference sequence). Whole blood was collected in K2EDTA tubes by collaborating institutions according to the institutions' own protocols. For TCRbeta analysis, collaborator samples were shipped as frozen whole blood, as isolated PBMCs, or as DNA extracted from either sample type. The sequence came from a human donor in a cohort sampled during active or convalescent COVID-19. The chain couples TRBV27 to TRBJ2-1; the D region possibly corresponds to TRBD2 (5 bases align). Sequenced: peripheral blood. The sequence in DNA is TGTGCCAGCAGTCCGGCGGGTCGTCAACCTGAGCAGTTCTTC. Its coded protein is CASSPAGRQPEQFF.